Following are 13 T cell receptor beta chains from one sample sequenced in a study of blood T cell repertoires in COVID-19. The repertoire was sequenced with immunoSEQ multiplex PCR; TCRdb's copy has only in-frame clones and lacks some. The sample has around 70,000 clones, approximately 80% seen once. Sequenced input: peripheral blood. These receptors were taken from a man of 80 years or more with acute or convalescent COVID-19.

In DNA, the CDR3 is TGTGCCAGCAGCCAGGACAGGGTCCAAGAGACCCAGTACTTC. It codes for CASSQDRVQETQYF. This chain connects TRBV14 to TRBJ2-5; 8 bases are shared with TRBD1. V was pared by 3 bases and J by 1 base, with 1 base of the junction left unmatched. Germline V gene lookup returns CDR1 SGHDN and CDR2 FVKESK. The CDR3 is 14 residues long.

The rearrangement uses TRBV3-1 (or the pseudogene TRBV3-2) and TRBJ1-4, with a tentative D call TRBD1 (5 bases). Trimming took 0 bases from V and 4 from J, leaving 12 bases between them. CDR1 and CDR2 from the germline V gene are LGHDT and YNNKEL (reference sequence). The length of the CDR3 is 16 residues. CDR3 loop: CASSQDLAGFNEKLFF. For the CDR3, the DNA is TGTGCCAGCAGCCAAGATTTGGCAGGGTTTAATGAAAAACTGTTTTTT.

To note about this clone: Other DNA sequences from this sample encode an identical CDR3 as well. The V gene is TRBV6-2 or TRBV6-3, the J gene TRBJ1-2; no definite D call. This CDR3 region has 12 residues. Germline CDR1 MNHEY, CDR2 SVGEGT. V lost 0 bases and J 7 bases, leaving 6 bases between the germline ends. The CDR3 bases are TGTGCCAGCAGTTACTCGTTGCGTGGCTACACCTTC. Translating it yields CASSYSLRGYTF.

V gene TRBV6-6 combines with J gene TRBJ1-1; the match to TRBD1 covers 10 bases. Trimming at V came to 4 bases and at J to 3 bases, leaving 5 bases not matched to a gene. CDR1 is MNHNY and CDR2 is SVGAGI in the germline V gene (reference sequence). This CDR3 region has 15 residues. CDR3 region: CASSSRQGADTEAFF. The CDR3 DNA reads TGTGCCAGCAGTTCCCGACAGGGGGCGGACACTGAAGCTTTCTTT.

This clone occurred a few times. Additional DNA sequences in this sample encode the identical CDR3. V is TRBV28 and J is TRBJ1-1, with D possibly matching TRBD1 (5 bases). CDR1 and CDR2 (germline): MDHEN, SYDVKM. V was trimmed by 6 bases and J by 1 base, leaving 9 bases between them. This CDR3 is 13 amino acids long. CDR3 sequence (DNA): TGTGCCAGCAGGTCCGGACAGAACACTGAAGCTTTCTTT. The encoded protein is CASRSGQNTEAFF.

The chain joins TRBV11-3 to TRBJ2-1; D possibly corresponds to TRBD2 (6 bases). V gave up 10 bases and J gave up 5 bases, with 21 bases separating them. The CDR3 has 15 residues. Looked up from germline, CDR1 is SGHNT and CDR2 is YENEEA. The CDR3 here is CAIEDGGATNNEQFF. Here the CDR3 DNA reads TGTGCCATCGAAGACGGAGGGGCCACCAACAATGAGCAGTTCTTC.

The gene calls are TRBV2 and TRBJ2-2; possible D gene TRBD1, 6 bases. There are 14 residues in the CDR3. V was cut by 6 bases and J by 0 bases, with 8 bases left in between. Germline CDR1 is SNHLY and CDR2 is FYNNEI. This CDR3 reads CASRDRPNTGELFF. CDR3 bases: TGTGCCAGCAGGGACAGACCGAACACCGGGGAGCTGTTTTTT.

The V and J genes are TRBV27 and TRBJ1-6; 8 bases fit TRBD1. The CDR3 totals 17 residues. The germline V gene has CDR1 MNHEY and CDR2 SMNVEV (reference sequence). Trimming cost V 3 bases and J 3 bases; bases outside gene matches: 7. Written as DNA, the CDR3 is TGTGCCAGCAGTTTCGAGGGACAGGTTAACTATAATTCACCCCTCCACTTT. It translates to CASSFEGQVNYNSPLHF.

The chain couples TRBV28 to TRBJ2-1; 8 bases align to TRBD1. The junction had 9 bases not matched to a gene; V was cut back by 7 bases and J by 7 bases. The CDR3 totals 14 residues. CDR1 and CDR2 from the germline V gene are MDHEN and SYDVKM. The CDR3 DNA sequence: TGTGCCAGCACCGACGGACAGGGAACTAATGAGCAGTTCTTC. Translated: CASTDGQGTNEQFF. Complete variable domain (other parts from reference TRBV28 and TRBJ2-1): DVKVTQSSRYLVKRTGEKVFLECVQDMDHENMFWYRQDPGLGLRLIYFSYDVKMKEKGDIPEGYSVSREKKERFSLILESASTNQTSMYLCASTDGQGTNEQFFGPGTRLTVL.

This chain connects TRBV28 to TRBJ1-4; 9 nucleotides match TRBD1. The V gene's germline CDR1 is MDHEN and CDR2 SYDVKM. The trim removed 8 bases at V and 5 bases at J, leaving 9 bases unmatched. This CDR3 comprises 15 residues. The CDR3: CASHPSGTGNEKLFF. CDR3 DNA sequence: TGTGCCAGCCACCCATCCGGGACAGGGAATGAAAAACTGTTTTTT.

The rearrangement links TRBV19 to TRBJ2-5; 8 nucleotides agree with TRBD1. Losses at the gene ends were 4 bases for V and 9 bases for J; bases not matched to a gene: 7. Germline-derived CDR1 and CDR2 are LNHDA and SQIVND (reference sequence). The CDR3 has 13 amino acids. CDR3 DNA: TGTGCCAGTAGTAGCAAGCTACAGGGGGCCCAGTACTTC. Protein sequence: CASSSKLQGAQYF.

The chain combines TRBV5-6 with TRBJ2-7, with 8 bases lining up with TRBD2. CDR1 and CDR2 (germline): SGHDT, YYEEEE. The CDR3 covers 17 residues. Trimming removed 4 bases from V and 5 bases from J; junction bases left unmatched: 17. This CDR3 is CASSPSGVRGGSNEQYF. The CDR3 region has the DNA TGTGCCAGCAGCCCTTCTGGCGTTCGGGGGGGTAGTAACGAGCAGTACTTC.

In this sample, this clone turned up a few times. This chain uses TRBV18 with TRBJ2-3, with D perhaps matching TRBD2 (6 bases). V lost 2 bases and J lost 2, with 11 bases in between. Germline lookup yields CDR1 KGHSH and CDR2 LQKENI. The length of the CDR3 is 15 residues. CDR3 sequence (DNA): TGTGCCAGCTCACCAAGTCGGGGGACCACAGATACGCAGTATTTT. It specifies CASSPSRGTTDTQYF.